One and the same sample provided the 18 T cell receptor beta chains below, sequenced in a study of identical twins. TCRdb reprocessed the 5' RACE reads with MiXCR, giving one entry per CDR3 protein. The sample gives about 200,000 distinct CDR3 sequences, around 9.6% of which show up once; over 4.5% is in the top ten. Sequencing input: memory (CD45RO+) T cells sorted from blood. The receptors here all came from a woman younger than 35 in good health.

This clonotype was counted ten times or more. The V and J genes are TRBV24-1 and TRBJ2-3; TRBD2 aligns across 10 bases. Germline V gene sequence: CDR1 KGHDR, CDR2 SFDVKD. The CDR3 consists of 16 residues. The trim removed 3 bases at V and 5 bases at J, leaving 7 bases unmatched. CDR3 sequence: CATSDALAGGGDTQYF. CDR3 nucleotide sequence: TGTGCCACCAGTGATGCCTTAGCGGGAGGAGGAGATACGCAGTATTTT.

This clonotype was detected only a few times. V usage is TRBV18 and J usage is TRBJ1-4; D gene unclear. V was shortened by 1 base and J by 3 bases, with 9 bases between the two germline ends. CDR3 length: 15 amino acids. Per the germline V gene, CDR1 is KGHSH and CDR2 is LQKENI. CDR3 in DNA: TGTGCCAGCTCACCACAGGCCGACCCTAATGAAAAACTGTTTTTT. Translating it yields CASSPQADPNEKLFF.

The gene calls are TRBV6-5 and TRBJ2-5, with D maybe TRBD2 (5 bases). The germline CDR1 and CDR2 sequences are MNHEY and SVGAGI. Trimming removed 7 bases from V and 5 bases from J, with 20 bases in between. This CDR3 comprises 15 residues. The CDR3 region has the DNA TGTGCCAGCAAATACTCTGGCGCAACTAGGGAGACCCAGTACTTC. This codes for CASKYSGATRETQYF.

This clonotype has ten or more counts. The chain combines TRBV5-1 with TRBJ2-5; TRBD2 matches 8 bases. Germline CDR1 SGHRS, CDR2 YFSETQ. The V gene end was trimmed by 4 bases and the J gene end by 5 bases; junction bases not matched to a gene: 13. This CDR3 has 16 amino acids. The chain's CDR3 is CASSQSFSGRQETQYF. The CDR3 DNA follows: TGCGCCAGCAGCCAATCCTTCAGCGGGAGACAGGAGACCCAGTACTTC. Full variable domain (rest looked up from reference TRBV5-1 and TRBJ2-5): KAGVTQTPRYLIKTRGQQVTLSCSPISGHRSVSWYQQTPGQGLQFLFEYFSETQRNKGNFPGRFSGRQFSNSRSEMNVSTLELGDSALYLCASSQSFSGRQETQYFGPGTRLLVL.

This clonotype was picked up a small number of times. At one boundary the junction diverges from the germline segment, which might be a read error. J is TRBJ2-6 and V is TRBV29-1; no reliable D call. The germline CDR1 and CDR2 sequences are SQVTM and ANQGSEA. This CDR3 is built from 12 residues. In nucleotides, the CDR3 is TGCGGCGTCATCTCTGGGGCCAACGTCCTGACTTTC. Protein sequence: CGVISGANVLTF. The full variable domain, in which reference TRBV29-1 and TRBJ2-6 provide the parts outside the CDR3, is SAVISQKPSRDICQRGTSLTIQCQVDSQVTMMFWYRQQPGQSLTLIATANQGSEATYESGFVIDKFPISRPNLTFSTLTVSNMSPEDSSIYLCGVISGANVLTFGAGSRLTVL.

The chain uses TRBV11-3 and TRBJ2-1, with 7 nucleotides matching TRBD1. The CDR3 extends over 15 amino acids. Germline CDR1 SGHNT, CDR2 YENEEA. V lost 0 bases and J lost 8; bases outside the gene matches: 7. The CDR3 nucleotides read TGTGCCAGCAGCTTAGAGAGGGGGCTCGCGGATGAGCAGTTCTTC. Amino acids: CASSLERGLADEQFF.

This clonotype has only a few counts. The chain has TRBV5-5 and TRBJ2-3; TRBD2 matches 14 bases. The trim removed 4 bases at V and 2 bases at J, leaving 6 bases unmatched. In germline, CDR1 is SGHKS, CDR2 YYEKEE (reference sequence). The CDR3 is 17 residues long. The CDR3 region has the DNA TGTGCCAGCAGCGCCTGGACTAGCGGGGGGATCACAGATACGCAGTATTTT. Translating gives CASSAWTSGGITDTQYF. Based on the CDR3 plus reference TRBV5-5 and TRBJ2-3, the full variable domain is DAGVTQSPTHLIKTRGQQVTLRCSPISGHKSVSWYQQVLGQGPQFIFQYYEKEERGRGNFPDRFSARQFPNYSSELNVNALLLGDSALYLCASSAWTSGGITDTQYFGPGTRLTVL.

V is TRBV27 and J is TRBJ1-1; D ambiguous. The CDR3 is made up of 14 amino acids. V lost 2 bases and J lost 2, with 9 bases in between. Germline V gives CDR1 MNHEY, CDR2 SMNVEV (reference sequence). The CDR3 sequence is CASSLNGDNTEAFF. The CDR3 nucleotides read TGTGCCAGCAGTTTAAACGGAGACAACACTGAAGCTTTCTTT.

In its sample, this clonotype was seen many times. The chain is built from TRBV6-2 or TRBV6-3 and TRBJ1-1, with D maybe TRBD1 (5 bases). V dropped 8 bases and J dropped 4 bases, with 20 bases sitting between them. Germline V CDR1 and CDR2: MNHEY, SVGEGT. This CDR3 region has 15 residues. The CDR3 loop reads CASRHPKPGGTEAFF. The CDR3 DNA sequence: TGTGCCAGCCGACACCCGAAGCCGGGGGGCACTGAAGCTTTCTTT.

This clonotype came up many times. The V call is TRBV20-1, the J call TRBJ2-1; D call uncertain. Trimming took 3 bases from V and 10 from J, leaving 13 bases between them. This CDR3 is 12 amino acids long. Germline CDR1 DFQATT, CDR2 SNEGSKA (reference sequence). The CDR3, as DNA: TGCAGTGCTAGGGAACCCACGCGCGAGCAGTTCTTC. This codes for CSAREPTREQFF.

This clonotype was counted ten times or more. The chain employs TRBV5-1 and TRBJ2-7; 9 nucleotides align to TRBD1. This CDR3 comprises 15 residues. V was clipped by 5 bases and J by 3 bases; unmatched bases: 9. Germline assignment: CDR1 SGHRS and CDR2 YFSETQ. Here the CDR3 reads CASSPGTGSRYEQYF. The CDR3 bases are TGCGCCAGCAGTCCCGGGACAGGGTCCCGCTACGAGCAGTACTTC.

In its sample, this clonotype was seen a few times. The chain uses TRBV20-1 and TRBJ2-1; weak D call: TRBD2 (6 bases). The V gene's germline CDR1 is DFQATT and CDR2 SNEGSKA (reference sequence). The V gene lost 3 bases and the J gene lost 8 bases, with 11 bases spanning the gap. The CDR3 is 12 amino acids. CDR3: CSARGWGDEQFF. CDR3 sequence (DNA): TGCAGTGCTAGGGGGTGGGGGGATGAGCAGTTCTTC.

The V call is TRBV6-2 or TRBV6-3, the J call TRBJ1-1; the D gene is possibly TRBD1 (6 bases). CDR3 length equals 15 residues. Germline lookup yields CDR1 MNHEY and CDR2 SVGEGT. Trimming removed 2 bases at V and 3 bases at J, with 13 bases between. CDR3 sequence reads: CASSYGGQSDTEAFF. The CDR3 DNA follows: TGTGCCAGCAGTTACGGTGGACAGTCCGACACTGAAGCTTTCTTT.

This chain links TRBV11-2 with TRBJ2-1; 7 bases line up with TRBD2. Trimming at V came to 3 bases and at J to 8 bases, leaving 10 bases not matched to a gene. The CDR3 has 15 amino acids. The V gene's germline CDR1 is SGHAT and CDR2 FQNNGV. The CDR3 sequence: CASSFRAGRSDEQFF. The CDR3 region has the DNA TGTGCCAGCAGCTTCCGAGCGGGACGCTCCGATGAGCAGTTCTTC.

CDR3 nucleotides: TGCAGCGTTGTGACCGGGGACAGCGGGGAGCTGTTTTTT. Its translation is CSVVTGDSGELFF. J is TRBJ2-2 and V is TRBV29-1, with 7 bases that match TRBD1. V gave up 4 bases and J gave up 7 bases; unmatched junction bases: 6. The CDR3 is 13 amino acids. CDR1 is SQVTM and CDR2 is ANQGSEA in the germline V gene.

The rearrangement joins TRBV7-2 to TRBJ2-7; TRBD2 matches at 12 bases. J lost 7 bases, V lost 3 bases, and 7 bases had no gene match. The CDR3 has 15 residues. The germline gives CDR1 SGHTA, CDR2 FQGNSA. CDR3 nucleotides: TGTGCCAGCAGCTTCAGACTAGCGGGAGATCGGGAGCAGTACTTC. Protein: CASSFRLAGDREQYF.

This sequence joins TRBV20-1 and TRBJ1-1; D is possibly TRBD1 (5 bases). Germline assignment: CDR1 DFQATT and CDR2 SNEGSKA (reference sequence). The V gene lost 7 bases and the J gene lost 0 bases, with 9 bases spanning the gap. The CDR3 has 12 residues. The CDR3 sequence: CSVSGMNTEAFF. DNA for the CDR3: TGCAGTGTATCAGGGATGAACACTGAAGCTTTCTTT.

This clonotype has at least ten counts. The rearrangement links TRBV5-1 to TRBJ1-1; TRBD1 aligns across 9 bases. J was trimmed by 11 bases and V by 4 bases; bases with no gene match: 9. Germline V CDR1 and CDR2: SGHRS, YFSETQ. There are 13 residues in the CDR3. This chain's CDR3 is CASSVTGGSFAFF. The CDR3 DNA reads as TGCGCCAGCAGCGTGACAGGGGGTTCTTTCGCTTTCTTT.